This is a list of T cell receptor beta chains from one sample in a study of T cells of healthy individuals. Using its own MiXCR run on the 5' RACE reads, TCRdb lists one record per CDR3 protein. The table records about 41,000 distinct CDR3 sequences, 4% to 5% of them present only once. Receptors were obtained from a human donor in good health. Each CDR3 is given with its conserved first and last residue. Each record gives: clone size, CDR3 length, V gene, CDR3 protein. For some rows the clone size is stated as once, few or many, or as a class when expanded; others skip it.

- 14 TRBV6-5 CASSYSRANYGYTF
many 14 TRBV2 CASSAGRLNEKLFF
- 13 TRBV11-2 CASSLDADSPLHF
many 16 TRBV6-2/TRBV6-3 CASRPNEGEGNQPQHF
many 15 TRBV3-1 CASSHPGQGNEKLFF
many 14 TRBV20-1 CSAREGQNTYEQYF
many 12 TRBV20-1 CSARQGGETQYF
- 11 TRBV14 CASSQGYEQYF
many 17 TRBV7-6 CASTPAAGQLGTDTQYF
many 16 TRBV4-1 CASSQGDGTGDNEQFF
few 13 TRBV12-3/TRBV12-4 CASSFGGGGEQYF
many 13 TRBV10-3 CAISEEGMGGYTF
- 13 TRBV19 CASSIREHTEAFF
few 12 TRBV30 CACSGGTAGYTF
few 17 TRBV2 CASRPPLAGGVVETQYF
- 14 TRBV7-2 CASSPTGTQETQYF
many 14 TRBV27 CASTFREPGNEQFF
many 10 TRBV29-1 CSVFMTEAFF
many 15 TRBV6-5 CASSSQTGEGETQYF
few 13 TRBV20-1 CSARIRGGTEAFF
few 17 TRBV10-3 CASRAGAGQSSGNTIYF
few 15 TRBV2 CASSGTEGLRTGLFF
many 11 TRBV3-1 CASSNIYEQYF
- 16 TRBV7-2 CASSRRTSGGSGELFF
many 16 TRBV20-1 CSAQDRDRAFNYGYTF
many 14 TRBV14 CASSPGLASDTQYF
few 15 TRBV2 CASLPLTGVAYEQYF
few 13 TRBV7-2 CASSLGLANTQYF
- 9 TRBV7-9 CASSPGSHF
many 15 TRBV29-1 CSVEVRREEGYGYTF
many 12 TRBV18 CASSPYQETQYF